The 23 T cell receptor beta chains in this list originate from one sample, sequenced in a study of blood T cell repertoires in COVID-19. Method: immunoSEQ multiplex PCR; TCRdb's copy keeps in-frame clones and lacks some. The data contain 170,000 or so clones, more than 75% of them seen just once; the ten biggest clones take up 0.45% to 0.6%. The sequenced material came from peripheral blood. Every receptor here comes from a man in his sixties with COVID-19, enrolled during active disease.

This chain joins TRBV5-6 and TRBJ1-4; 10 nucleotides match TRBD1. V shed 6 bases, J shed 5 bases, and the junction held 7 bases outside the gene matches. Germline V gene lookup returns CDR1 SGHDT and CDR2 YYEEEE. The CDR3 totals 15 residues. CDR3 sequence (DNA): TGTGCCAGCATCCTGACAGGGGGCATGAATGAAAAACTGTTTTTT. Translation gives CASILTGGMNEKLFF.

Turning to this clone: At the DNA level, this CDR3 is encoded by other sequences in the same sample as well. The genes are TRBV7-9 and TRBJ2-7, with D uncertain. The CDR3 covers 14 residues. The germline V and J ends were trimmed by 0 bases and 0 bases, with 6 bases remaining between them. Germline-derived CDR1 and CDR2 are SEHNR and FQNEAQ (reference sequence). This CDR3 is CASSLAVASYEQYF. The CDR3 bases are TGTGCCAGCAGCTTAGCTGTAGCCTCCTACGAGCAGTACTTC.

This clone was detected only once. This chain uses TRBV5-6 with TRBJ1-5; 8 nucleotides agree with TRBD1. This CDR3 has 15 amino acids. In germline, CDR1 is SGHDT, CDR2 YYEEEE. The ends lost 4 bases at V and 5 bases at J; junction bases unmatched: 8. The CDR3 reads CASSAKGQGHQPQHF. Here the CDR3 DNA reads TGTGCCAGCAGCGCAAAAGGACAGGGCCATCAGCCCCAGCATTTT.

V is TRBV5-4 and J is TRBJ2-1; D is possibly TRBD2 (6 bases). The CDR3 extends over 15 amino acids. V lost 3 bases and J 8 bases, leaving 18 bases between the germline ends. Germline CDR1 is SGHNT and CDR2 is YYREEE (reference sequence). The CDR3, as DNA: TGTGCCAGCAGCTCACGGGGGAGCTCTTTGGATGAGCAGTTCTTC. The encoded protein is CASSSRGSSLDEQFF.

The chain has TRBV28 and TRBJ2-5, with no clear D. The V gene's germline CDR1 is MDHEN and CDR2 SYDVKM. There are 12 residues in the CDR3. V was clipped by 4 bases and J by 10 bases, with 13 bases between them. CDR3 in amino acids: CASSSPPRGQYF. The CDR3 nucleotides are TGTGCCAGCAGTTCCCCCCCGAGAGGCCAGTACTTC.

Written as DNA, the CDR3 is TGTGCCAGCAGCCCATTCGCGGGAGGCCCTTACGAGCAGTACTTC. Its translation: CASSPFAGGPYEQYF. This chain links TRBV14 with TRBJ2-7; TRBD2 matches at 8 bases. Trimming took 4 bases from V and 4 from J; bases not matched to a gene: 9. Germline CDR1 is SGHDN and CDR2 is FVKESK. The CDR3 runs to 15 residues.

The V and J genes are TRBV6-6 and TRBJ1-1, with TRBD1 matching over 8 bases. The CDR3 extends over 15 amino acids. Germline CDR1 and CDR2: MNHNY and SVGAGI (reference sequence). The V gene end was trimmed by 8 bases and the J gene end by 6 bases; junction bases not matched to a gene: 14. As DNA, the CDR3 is TGTGCCAGCTGCCCCTCTCAGGGGGCCGGCTCTGAAGCTTTCTTT. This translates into CASCPSQGAGSEAFF.

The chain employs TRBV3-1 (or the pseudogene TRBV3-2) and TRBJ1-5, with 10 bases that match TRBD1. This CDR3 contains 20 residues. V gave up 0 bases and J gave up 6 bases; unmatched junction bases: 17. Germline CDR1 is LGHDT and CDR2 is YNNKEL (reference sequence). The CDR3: CASSQDRPGQGRSGFQPQHF. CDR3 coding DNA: TGTGCCAGCAGCCAAGACCGACCGGGACAGGGGAGATCGGGTTTTCAGCCCCAGCATTTT.

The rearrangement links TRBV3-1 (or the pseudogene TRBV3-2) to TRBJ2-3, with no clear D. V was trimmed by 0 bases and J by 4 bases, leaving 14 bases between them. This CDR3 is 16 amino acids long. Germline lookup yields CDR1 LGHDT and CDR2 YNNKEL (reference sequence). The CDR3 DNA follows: TGTGCCAGCAGCCAAGATCCAGCGTTTAGGCCAGATACGCAGTATTTT. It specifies CASSQDPAFRPDTQYF.

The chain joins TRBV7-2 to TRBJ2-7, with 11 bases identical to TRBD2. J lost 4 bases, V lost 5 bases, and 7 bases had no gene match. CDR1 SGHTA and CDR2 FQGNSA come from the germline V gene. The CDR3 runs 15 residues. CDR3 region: CASSPGLAGEYEQYF. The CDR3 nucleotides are TGTGCCAGCAGCCCCGGACTAGCGGGCGAGTACGAGCAGTACTTC.

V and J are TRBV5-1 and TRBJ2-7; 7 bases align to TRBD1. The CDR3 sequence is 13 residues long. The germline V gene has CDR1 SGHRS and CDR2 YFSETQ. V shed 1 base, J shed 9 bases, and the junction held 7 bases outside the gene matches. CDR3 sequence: CASSLSGQGVQYF. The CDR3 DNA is TGCGCCAGCAGCTTGTCCGGGCAGGGGGTGCAGTACTTC.

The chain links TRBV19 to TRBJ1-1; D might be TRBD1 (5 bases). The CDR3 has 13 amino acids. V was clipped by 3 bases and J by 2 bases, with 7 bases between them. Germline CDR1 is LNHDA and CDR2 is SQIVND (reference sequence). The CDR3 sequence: CASSIQGNTEAFF. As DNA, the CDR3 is TGTGCCAGTAGTATCCAGGGTAACACTGAAGCTTTCTTT.

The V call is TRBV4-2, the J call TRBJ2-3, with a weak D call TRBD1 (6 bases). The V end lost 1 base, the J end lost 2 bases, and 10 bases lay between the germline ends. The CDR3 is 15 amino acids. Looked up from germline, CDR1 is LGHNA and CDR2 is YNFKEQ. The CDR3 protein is CASSQARGDTDTQYF. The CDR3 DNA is TGTGCCAGCAGCCAAGCCAGGGGAGACACAGATACGCAGTATTTT.

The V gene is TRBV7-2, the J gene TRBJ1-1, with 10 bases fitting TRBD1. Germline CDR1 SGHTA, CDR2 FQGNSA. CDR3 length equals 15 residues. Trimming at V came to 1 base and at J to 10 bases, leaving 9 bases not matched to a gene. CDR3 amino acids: CASSLETGGKDRAFF. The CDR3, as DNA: TGTGCCAGCAGCTTAGAGACAGGGGGCAAGGATAGAGCTTTCTTT. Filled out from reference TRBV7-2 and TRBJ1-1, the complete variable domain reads GAGVSQSPSNKVTEKGKDVELRCDPISGHTALYWYRQSLGQGLEFLIYFQGNSAPDKSGLPSDRFSAERTGGSVSTLTIQRTQQEDSAVYLCASSLETGGKDRAFFGQGTRLTVV.

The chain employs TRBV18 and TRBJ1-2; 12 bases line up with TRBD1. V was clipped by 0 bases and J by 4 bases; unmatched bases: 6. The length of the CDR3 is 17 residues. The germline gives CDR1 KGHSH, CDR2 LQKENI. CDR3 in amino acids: CASSPPGDRGRRYGYTF. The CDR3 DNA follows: TGTGCCAGCTCACCACCGGGGGACAGGGGGCGCCGCTATGGCTACACCTTC.

CDR3 loop: CASSQQGRSYEQYF. CDR3 in DNA: TGTGCCAGCAGCCAACAGGGACGCTCCTACGAGCAGTACTTC. V gene TRBV6-5 combines with J gene TRBJ2-7; D may be TRBD1 (6 bases). This CDR3 is built from 14 residues. Between the trimmed V and J ends, which lost 6 bases and 0 bases, there was a span of 12 bases. Germline CDR1 MNHEY, CDR2 SVGAGI.

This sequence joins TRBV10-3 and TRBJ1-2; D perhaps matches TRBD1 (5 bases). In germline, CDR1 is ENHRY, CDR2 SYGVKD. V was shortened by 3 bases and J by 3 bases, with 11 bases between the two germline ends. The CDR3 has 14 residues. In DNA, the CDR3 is TGTGCCATCAGTGACAGGGACTCTCACTATGGCTACACCTTC. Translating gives CAISDRDSHYGYTF.

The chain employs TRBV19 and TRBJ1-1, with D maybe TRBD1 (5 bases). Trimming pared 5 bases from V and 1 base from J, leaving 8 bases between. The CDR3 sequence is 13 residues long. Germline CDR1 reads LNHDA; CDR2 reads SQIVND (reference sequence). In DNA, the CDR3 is TGTGCCAGTAGTCGGGGGGGGAACACTGAAGCTTTCTTT. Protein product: CASSRGGNTEAFF.

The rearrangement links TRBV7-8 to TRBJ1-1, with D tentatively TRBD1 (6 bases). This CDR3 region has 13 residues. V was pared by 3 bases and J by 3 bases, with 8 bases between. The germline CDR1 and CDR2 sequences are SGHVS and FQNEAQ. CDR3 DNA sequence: TGTGCCAGCAGCTTCTCAGGGGACACTGAAGCTTTCTTT. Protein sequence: CASSFSGDTEAFF.

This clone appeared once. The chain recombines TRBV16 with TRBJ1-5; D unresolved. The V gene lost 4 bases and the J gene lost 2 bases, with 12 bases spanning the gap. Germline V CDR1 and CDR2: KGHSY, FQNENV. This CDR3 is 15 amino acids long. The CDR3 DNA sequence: TGTGCCAGCAGCCCCTCTTTCCAGGGCAATCAGCCCCAGCATTTT. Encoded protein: CASSPSFQGNQPQHF.

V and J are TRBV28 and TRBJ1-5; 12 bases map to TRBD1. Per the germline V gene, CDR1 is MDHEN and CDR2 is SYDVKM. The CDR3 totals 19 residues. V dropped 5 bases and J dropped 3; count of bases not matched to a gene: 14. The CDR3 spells CASSRFSGGTGGINQPQHF. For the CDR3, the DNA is TGTGCCAGCAGTCGCTTTTCAGGGGGGACAGGGGGCATCAATCAGCCCCAGCATTTT.

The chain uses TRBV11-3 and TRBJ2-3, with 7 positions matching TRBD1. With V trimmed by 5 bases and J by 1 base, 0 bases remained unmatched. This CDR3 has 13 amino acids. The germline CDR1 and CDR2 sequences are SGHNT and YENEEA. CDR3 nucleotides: TGTGCCAGCAGCGGACAGGGCACAGATACGCAGTATTTT. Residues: CASSGQGTDTQYF.

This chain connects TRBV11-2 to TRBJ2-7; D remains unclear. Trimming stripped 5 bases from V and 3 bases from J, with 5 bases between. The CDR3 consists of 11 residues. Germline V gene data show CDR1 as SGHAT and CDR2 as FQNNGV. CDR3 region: CASSASYEQYF. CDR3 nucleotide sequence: TGTGCCAGCAGCGCTAGCTACGAGCAGTACTTC.